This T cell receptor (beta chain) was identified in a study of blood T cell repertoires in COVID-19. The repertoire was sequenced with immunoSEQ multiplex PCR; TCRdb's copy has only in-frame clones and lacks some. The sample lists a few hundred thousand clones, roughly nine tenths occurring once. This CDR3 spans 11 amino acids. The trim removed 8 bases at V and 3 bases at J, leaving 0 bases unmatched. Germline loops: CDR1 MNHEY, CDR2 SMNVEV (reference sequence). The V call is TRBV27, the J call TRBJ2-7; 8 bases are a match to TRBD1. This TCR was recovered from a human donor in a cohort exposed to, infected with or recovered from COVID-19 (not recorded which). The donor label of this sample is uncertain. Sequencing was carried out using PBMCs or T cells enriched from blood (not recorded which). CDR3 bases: TGTGCCAGCGGACAGGGCTACGAGCAGTACTTC. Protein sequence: CASGQGYEQYF.